This is a list of T cell receptor beta chains from one sample in a study of cytomegalovirus exposure and HLA in healthy donors. Clones were read by immunoSEQ multiplex PCR, and TCRdb kept only the in-frame ones, dropping some. The profile covers about 150,000 clones, with roughly 79% appearing a single time and 2.8% taken by the ten largest. The source material was PBMCs. The receptors here all came from a man younger than 35 in good health and CMV-seronegative. CDR3s leave out the opening cysteine and the closing phenylalanine or tryptophan. The order of the fields is D gene, J gene, V gene, clone size, CDR3 protein. D genes are given only for firm matches. A row's size may be missing; if present it is once, few, many or a size class.

- | TRBJ2-1 | TRBV20-1 | - | SASRGNEQF
- | TRBJ1-1 | TRBV6-5 | few | ASSYGSAPQGAF
- | TRBJ2-1 | TRBV6-1 | - | ASSEMAGSYNEQF
TRBD2 | TRBJ2-3 | TRBV7-9 | - | ASSFPPYSGGASDTQY
- | TRBJ2-7 | TRBV6-5 | - | ASSYIRGSEQY
- | TRBJ2-4 | TRBV7-8 | - | ASSLFTAPASQY
TRBD2 | TRBJ2-2 | TRBV6-1 | - | ASSEGGGSYGAGELF
- | TRBJ1-1 | TRBV2 | - | ARSSMNTEAF
TRBD1 | TRBJ1-2 | TRBV4-1 | - | ASSPLWTGGPNYGYT
- | TRBJ1-4 | TRBV18 | - | ASSPRQLAWLTNEKLF
- | TRBJ2-2 | TRBV9 | once | ASSVINTGELF
- | TRBJ2-6 | TRBV6-5 | once | ASTPGSGANGLT
TRBD2 | TRBJ2-7 | TRBV7-2 | - | ASSLAAGREYEQY
TRBD1 | TRBJ2-1 | TRBV28 | - | ASSLFFFYGTGGKFNEQF
- | TRBJ1-2 | TRBV2 | - | ASRWTEASNYGYT
- | TRBJ1-4 | TRBV6-4 | - | ASKGEATNEKLF
TRBD1 | TRBJ2-5 | TRBV29-1 | few | SASLQGVGETQY
TRBD1 | TRBJ2-2 | TRBV29-1 | - | SVRPQGARTGELF
TRBD1 | TRBJ1-2 | TRBV4-1 | - | ASSQPQGAPNYSYT
TRBD2 | TRBJ2-5 | TRBV6-1 | - | ASSRGGRETQY
TRBD2 | TRBJ2-1 | TRBV7-9 | - | ASRQDNGGNEQF
TRBD1 | TRBJ1-1 | TRBV5-5 | - | ASSSDRGDTEAF
TRBD1 | TRBJ1-1 | TRBV5-6 | few | ASSHRDRGIGTEAF
- | TRBJ1-5 | TRBV6-5 | - | ASSFIGPGQPQH
- | TRBJ1-5 | TRBV2 | - | ASRSQSSNQPQH
- | TRBJ1-1 | TRBV27 | - | ASSLFPGQRNTEAF
- | TRBJ2-2 | TRBV5-1 | - | ASSLLQPLRTGELF
- | TRBJ2-2 | TRBV1 | - | TSSRGHGELF
TRBD2 | TRBJ2-3 | TRBV6-5 | - | ASSGWGGSADTQY
- | TRBJ2-7 | TRBV30 | - | AWSVAVWHEQY
- | TRBJ1-1 | TRBV18 | - | ASSPPVQGWATEAF
- | TRBJ2-7 | TRBV7-9 | - | ASRRETSASEQY
TRBD1 | TRBJ2-5 | TRBV11-2 | - | ASSKTGGRETQY
- | TRBJ1-1 | TRBV6-1 | - | ASLDSSRPTTEAF
TRBD2 | TRBJ2-1 | TRBV7-2 | - | ASSLLAGAPNEQF
- | TRBJ2-4 | TRBV7-9 | few | ASSLRPSGDIQY
TRBD2 | TRBJ2-5 | TRBV7-2 | - | ASSLGGLAGGQSETQY
- | TRBJ1-1 | TRBV2 | once | ASRRILNTEAF
- | TRBJ2-3 | TRBV5-1 | - | ASSSYTTDTQY
- | TRBJ2-3 | TRBV30 | - | AWRPGVGDTQY
TRBD1 | TRBJ1-6 | TRBV6-5 | - | ASSYEGAGSPLH
- | TRBJ2-2 | TRBV9 | - | ASSSPGFAGELF
TRBD2 | TRBJ2-1 | TRBV28 | - | ASSVWGLSRNEQF
TRBD1 | TRBJ2-5 | TRBV2 | - | ASSEVPQGVGETQY
- | TRBJ2-3 | TRBV7-9 | - | ASSRGTAQY
- | TRBJ2-4 | TRBV7-9 | once | ASEERDIDKNIQY
- | TRBJ1-3 | TRBV4-1 | few | ASSQGWGGTGNTIY
- | TRBJ2-4 | TRBV19 | - | ASSISLATNSQY
- | TRBJ2-3 | TRBV12-5 | - | ASGLVSGRGADTQY
TRBD2 | TRBJ2-1 | TRBV5-6 | - | ASSLTSGGTYNEQF
- | TRBJ1-5 | TRBV7-2 | few | ASSRTRTGNQPQH
- | TRBJ1-6 | TRBV27 | - | ASSFRARRGNNSPLH
TRBD2 | TRBJ2-7 | TRBV5-1 | - | ASSPNTSGYDEQY